This entry lists 8 T cell receptor beta chains sequenced from one sample in a study of T cell repertoires in cytomegalovirus infection. TCRdb reanalysed the reads using MiXCR and keeps one entry per CDR3 protein. The sample yields some 940,000 distinct CDR3 sequences, roughly 31% seen once. Their antigens are not known. Material: cultured CD8+ T cells from PBMCs, obtained from culture after CMV antigen stimulation. These TCRs come from a human donor in good health (CMV status not recorded). Some clones in this sample may be carry-over from other donors' samples.

The chain combines TRBV19 with TRBJ2-2; D call uncertain. V gave up 0 bases and J gave up 2 bases, with 10 bases separating them. The CDR3 contains 16 residues. Germline lookup yields CDR1 LNHDA and CDR2 SQIVND (reference sequence). The CDR3 DNA is TGTGCCAGTAGTATAGATCGGCCAGCTAACACCGGGGAGCTGTTTTTT. Its translation is CASSIDRPANTGELFF.

This clonotype was counted between two and nine times. V gene TRBV5-1 combines with J gene TRBJ2-1, with 7 bases lining up with TRBD2. V was clipped by 6 bases and J by 5 bases; unmatched bases: 14. CDR1 and CDR2 from the germline V gene are SGHRS and YFSETQ. This CDR3 region has 16 residues. This CDR3 is CASNPERDYSHNEQFF. In DNA form, the CDR3 reads TGCGCCAGCAACCCAGAACGGGACTATTCACACAATGAGCAGTTCTTC.

This clonotype was counted only a few times. This chain connects TRBV4-2 to TRBJ2-1; the D is unclear. Germline CDR1 LGHNA, CDR2 YNFKEQ. CDR3 length equals 13 residues. V lost 2 bases and J lost 6, with 8 bases in between. Written as DNA, the CDR3 is TGTGCCAGCAGCCAATTAGCCGCCAATGAGCAGTTCTTC. Translating it yields CASSQLAANEQFF.

The CDR3 reads CASSQDNFGTPEAFF. The CDR3 region has the DNA TGCGCCAGCAGCCAAGATAATTTTGGGACCCCTGAAGCTTTCTTT. The chain couples TRBV4-1 to TRBJ1-1; tentatively, D is TRBD1 (5 bases). Trimming left V 0 bases short and J 6 bases short, with 14 bases between. Per germline, CDR1 MGHRA and CDR2 YSYEKL. The CDR3 is 15 amino acids.

The chain uses TRBV9 and TRBJ1-1, with unresolved D. The CDR3 runs to 13 residues. The V end lost 0 bases, the J end lost 8 bases, and 11 bases lay between the germline ends. The germline CDR1 and CDR2 sequences are SGDLS and YYNGEE. In DNA form, the CDR3 reads TGTGCCAGCAGCGTAGTTGAGGTGTCCGAAGCTTTCTTT. It specifies CASSVVEVSEAFF. Looking up the rest from reference TRBV9 and TRBJ1-1 gives the full variable domain: DSGVTQTPKHLITATGQRVTLRCSPRSGDLSVYWYQQSLDQGLQFLIQYYNGEERAKGNILERFSAQQFPDLHSELNLSSLELGDSALYFCASSVVEVSEAFFGQGTRLTVV.

The chain recombines TRBV20-1 with TRBJ1-2, with TRBD1 identical over 11 bases. The CDR3 has 13 amino acids. The trim removed 6 bases at V and 3 bases at J, leaving 3 bases unmatched. Germline loops: CDR1 DFQATT, CDR2 SNEGSKA (reference sequence). The CDR3 loop is CSAPGQGDYGYTF. CDR3 bases: TGCAGTGCGCCGGGACAGGGGGACTATGGCTACACCTTC.

The V call is TRBV2, the J call TRBJ2-1, with TRBD1 matching 8 bases. This CDR3 has 14 residues. Germline CDR1 is SNHLY and CDR2 is FYNNEI. V was pared by 5 bases and J by 10 bases, with 10 bases of the junction left unmatched. The CDR3 spells CASSPRSGGGEQFF. The DNA of the CDR3 is TGTGCCAGCAGTCCGAGATCAGGGGGCGGGGAGCAGTTCTTC.

J is TRBJ2-1 and V is TRBV4-1; no clear D. There are 14 residues in the CDR3. The V end was cut by 4 bases, the J end by 6 bases, with 13 bases between. Germline V gives CDR1 MGHRA, CDR2 YSYEKL. The CDR3 DNA reads TGCGCCAGCAGCCCTTGGGGTCCCGGCAATGAGCAGTTCTTC. It translates to CASSPWGPGNEQFF.